The 6 T cell receptor beta chains below all came from one sample that was sequenced in a study of shared clonotypes between healthy human individuals. Sequencing was performed with immunoSEQ multiplex PCR; in TCRdb, only in-frame clones are kept and a portion is missing. The top ten hold roughly 0.39% of the sample, which has some 2,500,000 clones, 93% seen once. The sequencing sample was made of naive CD4+ T cells from PBMCs. Subset given: CD45RA+ positively selected. The receptors originated from a man aged 18 to 29 in good health. Some clones in this sample may be carry-over from other donors' samples.

V and J are TRBV28 and TRBJ1-1; D perhaps matches TRBD1 (5 bases). The germline CDR1 and CDR2 sequences are MDHEN and SYDVKM. Trimming removed 5 bases at V and 4 bases at J, with 14 bases between. This CDR3 has 14 residues. CDR3 in DNA: TGTGCCAGCAGTAGGCGGGGGGTTGCCACTGAAGCTTTCTTT. Translating it yields CASSRRGVATEAFF.

The chain employs TRBV11-3 and TRBJ2-1; tentatively, D is TRBD2 (6 bases). Trimming removed 5 bases at V and 8 bases at J, with 13 bases between. CDR1 is SGHNT, CDR2 YENEEA, per germline. The CDR3 runs 13 residues. The CDR3 loop is CASSPPAGHEQFF. As DNA, the CDR3 is TGTGCCAGCAGCCCCCCTGCGGGACATGAGCAGTTCTTC.

This clone was detected only once. V and J are TRBV15 and TRBJ1-1, with 8 bases fitting TRBD1. This CDR3 spans 16 amino acids. Germline V gene sequence: CDR1 LNHNV, CDR2 YYDKDF (reference sequence). V lost 1 base and J lost 3; bases outside the gene matches: 7. Here the CDR3 reads CATSRGSTGGDTEAFF. DNA of the CDR3: TGTGCCACCAGCAGAGGTTCCACAGGGGGTGACACTGAAGCTTTCTTT.

V is TRBV9 and J is TRBJ1-6, with D unclear. The CDR3 totals 12 residues. CDR1 is SGDLS, CDR2 YYNGEE, per germline. V gave up 3 bases and J gave up 11 bases, with 9 bases separating them. The CDR3 loop is CASSAPSTPLHF. CDR3 DNA sequence: TGTGCCAGCAGCGCACCAAGTACACCCCTCCACTTT.

V and J are TRBV19 and TRBJ1-4; D uncertain. The CDR3 runs 12 residues. Looked up from germline, CDR1 is LNHDA and CDR2 is SQIVND (reference sequence). Trimming left V 10 bases short and J 8 bases short, with 14 bases between. CDR3 nucleotides: TGTGCCACCAAGACGGTGGGAGAAAAACTGTTTTTT. Amino acid sequence: CATKTVGEKLFF.

This chain links TRBV6-6 with TRBJ2-5; 10 nucleotides align to TRBD1. This CDR3 is 14 amino acids long. Germline CDR1 MNHNY, CDR2 SVGAGI (reference sequence). The trim removed 2 bases at V and 5 bases at J, leaving 2 bases unmatched. In DNA form, the CDR3 reads TGTGCCAGCAGTTACGACAGGGGGCGGGAGACCCAGTACTTC. Amino acids: CASSYDRGRETQYF.